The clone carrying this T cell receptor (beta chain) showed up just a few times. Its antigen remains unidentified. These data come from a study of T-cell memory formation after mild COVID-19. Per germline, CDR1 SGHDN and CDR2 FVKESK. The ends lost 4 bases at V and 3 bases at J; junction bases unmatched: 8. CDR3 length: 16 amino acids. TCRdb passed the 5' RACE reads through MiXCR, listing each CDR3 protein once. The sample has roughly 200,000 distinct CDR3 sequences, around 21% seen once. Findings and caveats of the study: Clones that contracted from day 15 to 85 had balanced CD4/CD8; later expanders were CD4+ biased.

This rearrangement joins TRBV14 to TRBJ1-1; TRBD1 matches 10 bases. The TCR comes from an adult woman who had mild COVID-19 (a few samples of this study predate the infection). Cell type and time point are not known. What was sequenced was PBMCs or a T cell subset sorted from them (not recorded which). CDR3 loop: CASSLGQGELDTEAFF. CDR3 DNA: TGTGCCAGCAGCCTTGGACAGGGGGAACTGGACACTGAAGCTTTCTTT.